The text below deals with one T cell receptor beta chain. The repertoire was sequenced with immunoSEQ multiplex PCR; TCRdb's copy has only in-frame clones and lacks some. This sample has 85,000 to 100,000 clones, with roughly 89% found just once. Germline assignment: CDR1 MNHEY and CDR2 SVGAGI. The CDR3 is made up of 15 amino acids. Trimming removed 0 bases at V and 4 bases at J, with 13 bases between. This entry belongs to a study of blood T cell repertoires in COVID-19. This TCR was recovered from a man over 45 with active or convalescent COVID-19. The sequenced sample was peripheral blood. The chain couples TRBV6-5 to TRBJ2-7; tentative D call: TRBD2 (6 bases). The CDR3 here is CASSYSFRTTYEQYF. CDR3 nucleotides: TGTGCCAGCAGTTACTCGTTCAGGACTACGTACGAGCAGTACTTC.